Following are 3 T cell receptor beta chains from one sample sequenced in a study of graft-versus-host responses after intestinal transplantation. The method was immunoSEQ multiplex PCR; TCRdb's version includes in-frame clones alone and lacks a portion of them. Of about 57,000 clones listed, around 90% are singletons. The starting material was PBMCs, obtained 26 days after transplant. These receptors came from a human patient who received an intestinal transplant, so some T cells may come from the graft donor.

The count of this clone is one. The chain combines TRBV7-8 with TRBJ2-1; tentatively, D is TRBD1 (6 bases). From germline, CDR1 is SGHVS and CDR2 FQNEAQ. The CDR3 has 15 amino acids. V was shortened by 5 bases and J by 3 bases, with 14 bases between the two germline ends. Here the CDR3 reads CASSQKGHFYNEQFF. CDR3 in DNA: TGTGCCAGCAGCCAAAAGGGACACTTCTACAATGAGCAGTTCTTC.

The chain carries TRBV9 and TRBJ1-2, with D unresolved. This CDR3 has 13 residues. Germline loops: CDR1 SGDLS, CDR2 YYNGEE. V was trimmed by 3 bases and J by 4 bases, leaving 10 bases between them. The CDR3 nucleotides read TGTGCCAGCAGCGGGGGAGAAGGCTATGGCTACACCTTC. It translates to CASSGGEGYGYTF.

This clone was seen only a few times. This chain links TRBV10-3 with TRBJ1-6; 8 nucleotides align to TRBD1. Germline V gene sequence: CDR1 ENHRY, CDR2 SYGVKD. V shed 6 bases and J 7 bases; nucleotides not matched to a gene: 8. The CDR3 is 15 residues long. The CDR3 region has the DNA TGTGCCATCAGCCTACAGGGGGTGACGAATTCACCCCTCCACTTT. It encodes CAISLQGVTNSPLHF.